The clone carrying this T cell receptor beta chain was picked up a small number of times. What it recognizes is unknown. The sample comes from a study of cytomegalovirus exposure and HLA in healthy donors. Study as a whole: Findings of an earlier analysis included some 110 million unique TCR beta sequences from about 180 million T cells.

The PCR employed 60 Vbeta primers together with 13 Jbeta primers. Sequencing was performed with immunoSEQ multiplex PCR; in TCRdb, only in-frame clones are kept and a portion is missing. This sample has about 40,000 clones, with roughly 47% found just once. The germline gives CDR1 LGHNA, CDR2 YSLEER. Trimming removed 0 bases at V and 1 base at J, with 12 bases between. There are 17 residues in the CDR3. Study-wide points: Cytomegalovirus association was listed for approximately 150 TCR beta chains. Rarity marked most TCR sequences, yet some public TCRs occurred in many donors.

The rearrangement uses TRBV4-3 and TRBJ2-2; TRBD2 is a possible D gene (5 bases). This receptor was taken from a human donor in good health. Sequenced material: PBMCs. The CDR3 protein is CASSQDWHGVNTGELFF. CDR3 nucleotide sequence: TGCGCCAGCAGCCAAGATTGGCACGGGGTGAACACCGGGGAGCTGTTTTTT.